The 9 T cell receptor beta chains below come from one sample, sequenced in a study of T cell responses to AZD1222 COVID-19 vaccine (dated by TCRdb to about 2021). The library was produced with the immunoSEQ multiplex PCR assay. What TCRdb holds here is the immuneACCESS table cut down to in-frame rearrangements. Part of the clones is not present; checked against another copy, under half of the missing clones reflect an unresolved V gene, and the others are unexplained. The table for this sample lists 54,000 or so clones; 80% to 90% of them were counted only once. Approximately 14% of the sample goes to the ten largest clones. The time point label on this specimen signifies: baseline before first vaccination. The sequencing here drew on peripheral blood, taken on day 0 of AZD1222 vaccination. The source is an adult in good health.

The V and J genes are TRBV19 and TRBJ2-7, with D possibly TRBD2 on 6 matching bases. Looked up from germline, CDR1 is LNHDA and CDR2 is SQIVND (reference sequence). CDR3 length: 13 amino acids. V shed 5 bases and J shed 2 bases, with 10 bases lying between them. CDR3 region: CASSLRGTYEQYF. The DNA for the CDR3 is TGTGCCAGTAGTCTACGGGGGACCTACGAGCAGTACTTC.

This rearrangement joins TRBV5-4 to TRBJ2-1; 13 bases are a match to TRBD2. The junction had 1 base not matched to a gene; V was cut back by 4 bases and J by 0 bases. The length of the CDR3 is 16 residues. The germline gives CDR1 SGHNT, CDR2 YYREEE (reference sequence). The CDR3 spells CASSRTSGSSYNEQFF. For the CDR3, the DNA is TGTGCCAGCAGCAGGACTAGCGGGAGCTCCTACAATGAGCAGTTCTTC.

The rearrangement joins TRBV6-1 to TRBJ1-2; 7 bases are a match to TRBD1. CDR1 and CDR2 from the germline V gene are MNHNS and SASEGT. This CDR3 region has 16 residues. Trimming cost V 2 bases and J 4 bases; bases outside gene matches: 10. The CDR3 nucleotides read TGTGCCAGCAGTGAAAGGGGGCAGGGGTCCCTCTATGGCTACACCTTC. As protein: CASSERGQGSLYGYTF.

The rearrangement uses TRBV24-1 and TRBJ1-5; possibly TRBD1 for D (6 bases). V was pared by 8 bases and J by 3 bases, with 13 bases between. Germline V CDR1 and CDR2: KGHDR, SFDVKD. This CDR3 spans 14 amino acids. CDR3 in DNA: TGTGCCACCAATACCGGACAGCCCAATCAGCCCCAGCATTTT. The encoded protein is CATNTGQPNQPQHF.

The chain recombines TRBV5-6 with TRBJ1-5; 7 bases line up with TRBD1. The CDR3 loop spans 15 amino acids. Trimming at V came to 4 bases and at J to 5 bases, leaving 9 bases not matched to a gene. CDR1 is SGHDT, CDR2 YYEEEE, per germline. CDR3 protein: CASSLDRNYDQPQHF. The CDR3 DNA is TGTGCCAGCAGCCTGGACAGGAATTATGATCAGCCCCAGCATTTT.

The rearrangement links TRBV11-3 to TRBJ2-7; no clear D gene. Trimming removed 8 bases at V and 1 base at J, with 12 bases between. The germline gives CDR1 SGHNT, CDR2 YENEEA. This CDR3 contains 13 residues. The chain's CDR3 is CASGWLGSYEQYF. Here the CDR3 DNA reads TGTGCCAGCGGTTGGTTAGGTTCCTACGAGCAGTACTTC. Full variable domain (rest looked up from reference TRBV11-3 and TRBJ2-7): EAGVVQSPRYKIIEKKQPVAFWCNPISGHNTLYWYLQNLGQGPELLIRYENEEAVDDSQLPKDRFSAERLKGVDSTLKIQPAELGDSAVYLCASGWLGSYEQYFGPGTRLTVT.

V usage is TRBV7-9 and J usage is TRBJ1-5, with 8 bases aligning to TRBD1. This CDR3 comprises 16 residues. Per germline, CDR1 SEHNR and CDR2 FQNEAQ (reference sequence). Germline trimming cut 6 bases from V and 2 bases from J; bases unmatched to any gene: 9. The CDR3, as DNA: TGTGCCAGCAGTCATTCAGGGGGCTCTGGCAATCAGCCCCAGCATTTT. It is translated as CASSHSGGSGNQPQHF.

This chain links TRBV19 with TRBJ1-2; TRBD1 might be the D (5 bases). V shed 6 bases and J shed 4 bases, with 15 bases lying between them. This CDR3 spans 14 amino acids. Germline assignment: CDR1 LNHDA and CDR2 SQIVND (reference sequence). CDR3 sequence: CASSPAGAAYGYTF. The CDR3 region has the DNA TGTGCCAGTAGCCCCGCCGGGGCGGCCTATGGCTACACCTTC.

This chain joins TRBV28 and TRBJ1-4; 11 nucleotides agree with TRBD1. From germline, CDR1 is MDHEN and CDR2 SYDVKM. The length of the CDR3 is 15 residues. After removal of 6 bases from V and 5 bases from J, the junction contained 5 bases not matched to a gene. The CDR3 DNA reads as TGTGCCAGCAGAGGGTGGGACAGGGGGAATGAAAAACTGTTTTTT. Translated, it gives CASRGWDRGNEKLFF.